The rows below give T cell receptor beta chains drawn from one sample of a study of shared clonotypes between healthy human individuals. Data came from immunoSEQ multiplex PCR; TCRdb stores just in-frame clones and leaves some out. This sample has about 800,000 clones; around 96% occur once, and the top ten carry under 0.25%. Sequences were obtained from naive CD8+ T cells sorted from blood. All receptors derive from a man aged 30 to 45 in good health. CDR3s include the opening cysteine and the closing phenylalanine or tryptophan. Fields, in order: D gene, V gene, clone size, J gene, CDR3 length, CDR3 DNA, CDR3 protein. The D gene is left open where the match is weak. Part of the rows lack a size; the others show once, few, many or a class for expanded clones.

-	TRBV14	once	TRBJ2-7	13	TGTGCCAGCAGCCTTACAGGGAGCTACGAGCAGTACTTC	CASSLTGSYEQYF
TRBD1	TRBV15	-	TRBJ1-5	14	TGTGCCACCAGCACCGGACAGGGGAATCAGCCCCAGCATTTT	CATSTGQGNQPQHF
TRBD1	TRBV11-3	-	TRBJ2-1	19	TGTGCCAGCAGCCCTAGGGGGGGGACAGGGCCACGTTCCCGGAATGAGCAGTTCTTC	CASSPRGGTGPRSRNEQFF
-	TRBV15	once	TRBJ2-5	16	TGTGCCACCAGCAGGGTTAGCGGGACAGCCGAGAAGACCCAGTACTTC	CATSRVSGTAEKTQYF
-	TRBV23-1	once	TRBJ1-1	12	TGCGCCAGCAGTCCTCGGACGGGGGTTGCTTTCTTT	CASSPRTGVAFF
-	TRBV18	-	TRBJ2-7	15	TGTGCCAGCTCTCAAGCGACCGGACTCGCCTACGAGCAGTACTTC	CASSQATGLAYEQYF
TRBD2	TRBV6-6	-	TRBJ2-3	16	TGTGCCAGCAGCACCCTACCGGGAGGGGGCACAGATACGCAGTATTTT	CASSTLPGGGTDTQYF
TRBD1	TRBV10-3	-	TRBJ2-7	15	TGTGCCATCAGTGAGTTACAGGGGGCGGCCTACGAGCAGTACTTC	CAISELQGAAYEQYF
-	TRBV2	once	TRBJ1-2	15	TGTGCCAGCAGTGAAGGGTCCGTTCAAGGCTATGGCTACACCTTC	CASSEGSVQGYGYTF
-	TRBV29-1	-	TRBJ2-2	12	TGCAGCCTTATTGACATCACCGGGGAGCTGTTTTTT	CSLIDITGELFF
TRBD1	TRBV28	-	TRBJ2-7	17	TGTGCCAGCAGTTTCCCGACAGGGGCAACATACTCCTACGAGCAGTACTTC	CASSFPTGATYSYEQYF
TRBD2	TRBV29-1	-	TRBJ2-1	14	TGCAGCGCCGCCCGGCGAGCGGGAGGTAATGAGCAGTTCTTC	CSAARRAGGNEQFF
-	TRBV30	-	TRBJ2-7	11	TGTGCCTGGAGATCGAGCTACGAGCAGTACTTC	CAWRSSYEQYF
-	TRBV29-1	-	TRBJ1-2	11	TGCAGCACCGATCAGATGGGGGACAACACCTTC	CSTDQMGDNTF
-	TRBV9	-	TRBJ1-1	14	TGTGCCAGCAGCGTAGGGAACATGAACACTGAAGCTTTCTTT	CASSVGNMNTEAFF
TRBD1	TRBV5-8	-	TRBJ2-7	13	TGTGCCAGCAGCTTACACAGGGGTTACGAGCAGTACTTC	CASSLHRGYEQYF
-	TRBV28	-	TRBJ1-5	13	TGTGCCAGCAGCCCCTACAGCAATCAGCCCCAGCATTTT	CASSPYSNQPQHF
-	TRBV6-5	-	TRBJ2-1	16	TGTGCCAGCAGTTATTCCCGGGTGCTAGGTCACAATGAGCAGTTCTTC	CASSYSRVLGHNEQFF
-	TRBV9	-	TRBJ2-7	15	TGTGCCAGCAGCCCCCGACAGGAATCCGTTATAGAGCAGTACTTC	CASSPRQESVIEQYF
-	TRBV29-1	-	TRBJ1-1	15	TGCAGCTCCCTTAAGGTGGGGGGCGAGAACACTGAAGCTTTCTTT	CSSLKVGGENTEAFF
-	TRBV5-6	-	TRBJ2-1	16	TGTGCCAGCAGCTCGTCAGCGGGTCCTTCCTACAATGAGCAGTTCTTC	CASSSSAGPSYNEQFF
-	TRBV29-1	-	TRBJ2-1	13	TGCAGCGCTAATAAAAAAGACTACAATGAGCAGTTCTTC	CSANKKDYNEQFF
-	TRBV5-8	-	TRBJ2-7	12	TGTGCCAGCAGCTCGGGCTCCTACGAGCAGTACTTC	CASSSGSYEQYF
TRBD2	TRBV30	few	TRBJ2-1	17	TGTGCCTGGAGCCTTCCAGATGTGGGAGGGCCAAGGAATGAGCAGTTCTTC	CAWSLPDVGGPRNEQFF
-	TRBV4-1	-	TRBJ1-2	14	TGCGCCAGCAGCCAACTGGACGGACTTGGTGGCTACACCTTC	CASSQLDGLGGYTF
TRBD2	TRBV19	-	TRBJ2-2	19	TGTGCCAGTAGTATAGATCGGACTAGCGGGAGATATGGCACCGGGGAGCTGTTTTTT	CASSIDRTSGRYGTGELFF
-	TRBV18	-	TRBJ2-5	13	TGTGCCAGCTCACCCGGACAGAGCGAGACCCAGTACTTC	CASSPGQSETQYF
TRBD1	TRBV11-2	-	TRBJ2-5	18	TGTGCCAGCAGCTTAGATATTGGGACAGGGGCGGTAGGAGAGACCCAGTACTTC	CASSLDIGTGAVGETQYF
-	TRBV15	-	TRBJ2-7	14	TGTGCCACCAGCGCCAGAGACGGACTCTACGAGCAGTACTTC	CATSARDGLYEQYF
TRBD2	TRBV27	-	TRBJ2-7	14	TGTGCCAGCAGTTTGACTAGCGGGGGGAGGGAGCAGTACTTC	CASSLTSGGREQYF
-	TRBV9	-	TRBJ2-7	12	TGTGCCAGCAGCATATTTCAGGGCGAGCAGTACTTC	CASSIFQGEQYF
-	TRBV4-1	-	TRBJ2-1	22	TGCGCCAGCAGCCAAGCGCTCGGGACAGGGAGCTCCGGGACTAGCCAGGGGGACGAGCAGTTCTTC	CASSQALGTGSSGTSQGDEQFF
-	TRBV5-6	-	TRBJ2-7	15	TGTGCCAGCAGCAACGGAGCCACACTCGGTGGCGAGCAGTACTTC	CASSNGATLGGEQYF
-	TRBV5-6	-	TRBJ1-1	14	TGTGCCAGCAGCTTGGGGCAGATGAACACTGAAGCTTTCTTT	CASSLGQMNTEAFF
-	TRBV27	once	TRBJ2-7	14	TGTGCCAGCAGTTTTTCCCATAGCTCCTACGAGCAGTACTTC	CASSFSHSSYEQYF
-	TRBV6-5	-	TRBJ1-2	13	TGTGCCAGCAGGGTCAGGGATCTGGATGGCTACACCTTC	CASRVRDLDGYTF
-	TRBV5-4	-	TRBJ2-7	13	TGTGCCAGCAGCTTGTTTAACTCCTACGAGCAGTACTTC	CASSLFNSYEQYF
-	TRBV11-2	-	TRBJ2-5	18	TGTGCCAGCAGCCGCGCAGGAGTGGGGCAGCCTATACAAGAGACCCAGTACTTC	CASSRAGVGQPIQETQYF
-	TRBV7-2	-	TRBJ2-1	16	TGTGCCAGCAGCCTGGGACGGAGTGGGTCCTACAATGAGCAGTTCTTC	CASSLGRSGSYNEQFF
-	TRBV9	-	TRBJ2-5	14	TGTGCCAGCAGCGTAGGGACAGTACAAGAGACCCAGTACTTC	CASSVGTVQETQYF
TRBD1	TRBV2	-	TRBJ1-5	15	TGTGCCAGCAGTGGGACAGGCTATAGCAATCAGCCCCAGCATTTT	CASSGTGYSNQPQHF
TRBD2	TRBV6-1	-	TRBJ2-1	13	TGTGCCAGCAGACGTAGCGGGAGTACTGAGCAGTTCTTC	CASRRSGSTEQFF
TRBD2	TRBV4-1	-	TRBJ2-1	16	TGCGCCAGCACCAAGTTAGCTAGCGGGAGCGGTGGTGAGCAGTTCTTC	CASTKLASGSGGEQFF
-	TRBV7-8	-	TRBJ2-2	15	TGTGCCAGCAGCTTAGAATGGGCCAACACCGGGGAGCTGTTTTTT	CASSLEWANTGELFF
TRBD1	TRBV7-3	-	TRBJ2-5	14	TGTGCCAGCAGCCTGGGACAGGGGCCACAGACCCAGTACTTC	CASSLGQGPQTQYF
TRBD2	TRBV7-6	-	TRBJ2-7	17	TGTGCCAGCAGCCCTCGGAGTGACGAGCGGGAGTACGACGAGCAGTACTTC	CASSPRSDEREYDEQYF
-	TRBV11-2	-	TRBJ2-3	13	TGTGCCAGCAACGAGGCTTTCACAGATACGCAGTATTTT	CASNEAFTDTQYF
-	TRBV5-6	once	TRBJ1-2	16	TGTGCCAGCACGAGCTCGGGGGACATAATGAACTATGGCTACACCTTC	CASTSSGDIMNYGYTF
-	TRBV5-4	-	TRBJ2-5	17	TGTGCCAGCAGCTTATGGGGGACGGGGGCGGCAAGAGAGACCCAGTACTTC	CASSLWGTGAARETQYF
-	TRBV9	-	TRBJ2-1	15	TGTGCCAGCAGCGTAGACGGGTCCGGTGGGGATGAGCAGTTCTTC	CASSVDGSGGDEQFF
-	TRBV29-1	few	TRBJ1-4	18	TGCAGCGTTGAAGGGTTTTGGGGGAGAGAACGCGAGGATGAAAAACTGTTTTTT	CSVEGFWGREREDEKLFF
-	TRBV23-1	-	TRBJ2-2	15	TGCGCCAGCAGTCAATTCGACAGGCAGAGCGGGGAGCTGTTTTTT	CASSQFDRQSGELFF
TRBD2	TRBV6-5	once	TRBJ2-1	15	TGTGCCAGCAAGACCGGACTAGCGGGAATCAATGAGCAGTTCTTC	CASKTGLAGINEQFF
TRBD2	TRBV5-1	-	TRBJ2-3	15	TGCGCCAGCAGCCTAGCGGTACCTGCGTCAGATACGCAGTATTTT	CASSLAVPASDTQYF